What follows are 5 T cell receptor beta chains derived from one specimen sequenced in a study of beta chain features in type 1 diabetes. Study-level results: Researchers report that Type 1 diabetes patients had moderately but significantly shorter TCRB CDR3s across all four CD4+ subsets.

Every bit of the isolated RNA underwent reverse transcription, so sequencing read expressed TCRB transcripts. TCRdb's copy holds only in-frame clones and misses some; the assay was immunoSEQ multiplex PCR. The data show 200,000 to 250,000 clones, with around 15% seen just once and more than 0.075% held by the top ten. These receptors are not linked to any known antigen. Sequencing was performed on naive CD4+ T cells from blood. The receptor source for this set is a young man with type 1 diabetes.

The gene calls are TRBV29-1 and TRBJ1-1; D is ambiguous. Germline loops: CDR1 SQVTM, CDR2 ANQGSEA. V was shortened by 2 bases and J by 0 bases, with 7 bases between the two germline ends. CDR3 length equals 13 residues. The CDR3 reads CSVERKLNTEAFF. In DNA, the CDR3 is TGCAGCGTTGAACGTAAGCTGAACACTGAAGCTTTCTTT.

This CDR3 reads CASSLRTGTETQYF. The CDR3 nucleotides read TGTGCCAGCAGCCTGAGGACAGGGACTGAGACCCAGTACTTC. J is TRBJ2-5 and V is TRBV5-6; 8 nucleotides match TRBD1. Trimming took 4 bases from V and 5 from J; bases not matched to a gene: 7. From germline, CDR1 is SGHDT and CDR2 YYEEEE. The CDR3 length is 14 residues.

The genes are TRBV2 and TRBJ2-1; D uncertain. Between the trimmed V and J ends, which lost 7 bases and 4 bases, there was a span of 11 bases. This CDR3 region has 13 residues. The germline gives CDR1 SNHLY, CDR2 FYNNEI. CDR3 sequence: CASKGPVYNEQFF. The CDR3 DNA sequence: TGTGCCAGCAAGGGTCCAGTATACAATGAGCAGTTCTTC.

This clone was picked up a small number of times. The chain has TRBV14 and TRBJ2-7; D is uncertain. With 4 bases removed from V and 1 base from J, the gap between germline ends came to 5 bases. This CDR3 spans 12 amino acids. Germline V gives CDR1 SGHDN, CDR2 FVKESK. The CDR3 DNA follows: TGTGCCAGCAGCCCTCGGTCCTACGAGCAGTACTTC. This codes for CASSPRSYEQYF.

This clone turned up a few times. This chain joins TRBV29-1 and TRBJ2-7; TRBD1 is a possible D gene (6 bases). V lost 7 bases and J lost 4, with 14 bases in between. Germline loops: CDR1 SQVTM, CDR2 ANQGSEA. The CDR3 consists of 12 residues. In nucleotides, the CDR3 is TGCAGCGGAGGGGAGACAGGTTACGAGCAGTACTTC. Translation: CSGGETGYEQYF.